The clone carrying this TCR beta chain has ten or more counts. The sample originates from a study of T cells after yellow fever vaccination. V gave up 6 bases and J gave up 5 bases; unmatched junction bases: 6. Germline V gives CDR1 KGHSH, CDR2 LQKENI. The CDR3 loop spans 14 amino acids. Researchers made TCR cDNA using 5'RACE template switching, and this step added a universal primer site and UMIs. TCRdb re-derived calls from the 5' RACE reads in MiXCR, one entry per CDR3 protein. The sample gives about 12,000 distinct CDR3 sequences, approximately 5% of which show up once; around 50% is in the top ten.

The specimen was PBMCs, either bulk or a sorted T-cell subset (CD4+, CD8+, memory, or dextramer-sorted; not recorded which), collected 45 days after the yellow fever booster vaccination. The chain couples TRBV18 to TRBJ1-5; 8 nucleotides agree with TRBD1. The clonotype was recovered from a young man who received the YFV17D yellow fever vaccine. CDR3 sequence: CASSPQGADQPQHF. The DNA for the CDR3 is TGTGCCAGCTCTCCGCAGGGGGCCGATCAGCCCCAGCATTTT. The full variable domain, completed using reference TRBV18 and TRBJ1-5, is NAGVMQNPRHLVRRRGQEARLRCSPMKGHSHVYWYRQLPEEGLKFMVYLQKENIIDESGMPKERFSAEFPKEGPSILRIQQVVRGDSAAYFCASSPQGADQPQHFGDGTRLSIL.